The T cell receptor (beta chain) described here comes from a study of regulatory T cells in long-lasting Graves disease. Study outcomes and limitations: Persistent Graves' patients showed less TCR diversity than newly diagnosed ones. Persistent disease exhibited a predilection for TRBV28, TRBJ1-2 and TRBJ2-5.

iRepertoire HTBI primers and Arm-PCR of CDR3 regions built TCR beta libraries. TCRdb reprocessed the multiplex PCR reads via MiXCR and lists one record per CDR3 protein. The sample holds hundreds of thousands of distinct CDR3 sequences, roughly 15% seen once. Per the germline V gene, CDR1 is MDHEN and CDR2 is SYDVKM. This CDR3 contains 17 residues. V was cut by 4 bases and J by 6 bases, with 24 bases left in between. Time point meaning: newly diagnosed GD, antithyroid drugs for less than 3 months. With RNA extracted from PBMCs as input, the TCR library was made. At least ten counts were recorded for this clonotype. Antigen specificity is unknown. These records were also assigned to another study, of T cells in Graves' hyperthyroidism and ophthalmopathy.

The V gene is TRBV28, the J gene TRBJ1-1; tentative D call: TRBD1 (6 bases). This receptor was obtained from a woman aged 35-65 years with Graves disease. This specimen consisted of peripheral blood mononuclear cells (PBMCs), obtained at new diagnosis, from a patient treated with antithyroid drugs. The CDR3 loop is CASSSDPLRDILSEAFF. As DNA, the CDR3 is TGTGCCAGCAGTTCCGACCCTCTCCGGGACATCCTATCTGAAGCTTTCTTT.